The 25 T cell receptor beta chains in this list originate from one sample, sequenced in a study of blood T cell repertoires in COVID-19. Sequencing was performed with immunoSEQ multiplex PCR; in TCRdb, only in-frame clones are kept and a portion is missing. The repertoire includes roughly 100,000 clones, about 70% of them detected once, and roughly 0.9% sits in the top ten. Sequenced sample: peripheral blood. These receptors came from a human donor with acute or convalescent COVID-19. The donor label of this sample is uncertain.

The chain couples TRBV29-1 to TRBJ2-7; 8 nucleotides line up with TRBD1. The germline V gene has CDR1 SQVTM and CDR2 ANQGSEA. The CDR3 extends over 13 amino acids. V was clipped by 7 bases and J by 6 bases; unmatched bases: 11. In nucleotides, the CDR3 is TGCAGCGCTAGGGGGACAGGAGTTCCCGAGCAGTACTTC. Residues: CSARGTGVPEQYF.

This clone was seen just once. V is TRBV18 and J is TRBJ2-3, with D unresolved. Trimming cost V 1 base and J 0 bases, with 14 bases left between them. The CDR3 runs 17 residues. CDR1 is KGHSH, CDR2 LQKENI, per germline. CDR3 nucleotide sequence: TGTGCCAGCTCACCACAGAGTCTGGTACGAAGCACAGATACGCAGTATTTT. As protein: CASSPQSLVRSTDTQYF. Full variable domain (missing parts from reference TRBV18 and TRBJ2-3): NAGVMQNPRHLVRRRGQEARLRCSPMKGHSHVYWYRQLPEEGLKFMVYLQKENIIDESGMPKERFSAEFPKEGPSILRIQQVVRGDSAAYFCASSPQSLVRSTDTQYFGPGTRLTVL.

This chain connects TRBV24-1 to TRBJ2-7; possibly TRBD1 for D (6 bases). From germline, CDR1 is KGHDR and CDR2 SFDVKD. CDR3 length: 13 amino acids. Trimming cost V 7 bases and J 2 bases, with 11 bases left between them. The DNA for the CDR3 is TGTGCCACCAGACAGGGTACGGCCTACGAGCAGTACGTC. It is translated as CATRQGTAYEQYV.

This chain links TRBV19 with TRBJ2-2, with TRBD1 matching over 7 bases. The CDR3 is made up of 17 amino acids. CDR1 and CDR2 (germline): LNHDA, SQIVND (reference sequence). The ends lost 4 bases at V and 2 bases at J; junction bases unmatched: 10. CDR3 amino acids: CASSSLRDRFNTGELFF. The CDR3 nucleotides are TGTGCCAGTAGTAGCCTCCGGGACAGATTTAACACCGGGGAGCTGTTTTTT. Full variable domain (rest looked up from reference TRBV19 and TRBJ2-2): DGGITQSPKYLFRKEGQNVTLSCEQNLNHDAMYWYRQDPGQGLRLIYYSQIVNDFQKGDIAEGYSVSREKKESFPLTVTSAQKNPTAFYLCASSSLRDRFNTGELFFGEGSRLTVL.

The chain uses TRBV7-8 and TRBJ2-1; 8 nucleotides line up with TRBD1. In germline, CDR1 is SGHVS, CDR2 FQNEAQ. V lost 5 bases and J lost 2; bases outside the gene matches: 11. The CDR3 contains 17 residues. The CDR3 loop reads CASSRQDRASTYNEQFF. CDR3 nucleotides: TGTGCCAGCAGCAGACAGGACAGGGCAAGCACCTACAATGAGCAGTTCTTC.

V is TRBV27 and J is TRBJ2-3; tentative D call: TRBD2 (6 bases). The ends were cut back, 5 bases at V and 1 base at J, with 16 bases in the middle. Germline CDR1 and CDR2: MNHEY and SMNVEV (reference sequence). CDR3 length: 16 amino acids. The CDR3 bases are TGTGCCAGCAGTAGGGTTCTTCGGAGGGGCACAGATACGCAGTATTTT. Its protein is CASSRVLRRGTDTQYF.

This sequence joins TRBV5-1 and TRBJ1-3; D uncertain. The V gene's germline CDR1 is SGHRS and CDR2 YFSETQ. Trimming left V 0 bases short and J 0 bases short, with 7 bases between. The CDR3 runs 15 residues. CDR3 sequence: CASSLDFSSGNTIYF. CDR3 nucleotide sequence: TGCGCCAGCAGCTTGGATTTCAGCTCTGGAAACACCATATATTTT.

This clone was observed once. V is TRBV27 and J is TRBJ1-2; the match to TRBD1 covers 9 bases. The CDR3 has 16 residues. The V segment lost 4 bases and the J segment 5 bases; nucleotides outside the gene matches: 11. Per germline, CDR1 MNHEY and CDR2 SMNVEV (reference sequence). The CDR3 loop is CASSSFTGGLVYGYTF. CDR3 nucleotides: TGTGCCAGCAGTTCATTTACAGGGGGCCTAGTTTATGGCTACACCTTC.

The chain links TRBV7-2 to TRBJ2-5, with D possibly matching TRBD1 (5 bases). The CDR3 covers 13 residues. Germline-derived CDR1 and CDR2 are SGHTA and FQGNSA. V lost 3 bases and J lost 3, with 8 bases in between. CDR3 nucleotide sequence: TGTGCCAGCAGCTTGGCCAGGGAAGAGACCCAGTACTTC. This gives the protein CASSLAREETQYF.

V usage is TRBV10-3 and J usage is TRBJ2-6; the D is unclear. The CDR3 loop spans 16 amino acids. V lost 0 bases and J lost 0, with 6 bases in between. Germline CDR1 ENHRY, CDR2 SYGVKD. Written as DNA, the CDR3 is TGTGCCATCAGTGAGTCAGTCAGCTCTGGGGCCAACGTCCTGACTTTC. This translates into CAISESVSSGANVLTF.

The chain links TRBV7-2 to TRBJ2-5; D may be TRBD2 (6 bases). In germline, CDR1 is SGHTA, CDR2 FQGNSA. V lost 1 base to trimming and J lost 3 bases, with 12 bases between them. This CDR3 has 15 amino acids. The CDR3 DNA is TGTGCCAGCAGCTTAGGAGGAGGCGGGAAAGAGACCCAGTACTTC. Translation gives CASSLGGGGKETQYF.

The chain recombines TRBV29-1 with TRBJ1-1, with 8 positions matching TRBD1. Per germline, CDR1 SQVTM and CDR2 ANQGSEA. V shed 3 bases, J shed 4 bases, and the junction held 7 bases outside the gene matches. The CDR3 runs to 14 residues. The CDR3 DNA follows: TGCAGCGTTGATTCAGGGGGCAGGCGCACTGAAGCTTTCTTT. Protein product: CSVDSGGRRTEAFF.

The chain has TRBV25-1 and TRBJ1-1; 7 bases line up with TRBD1. The V and J ends lost 6 bases and 1 base, in that order; junction bases with no gene match: 5. From germline, CDR1 is MGHDK and CDR2 SYGVNS. The CDR3 covers 14 residues. The chain's CDR3 is CASRRTGKNTEAFF. The CDR3 coding sequence is TGTGCCAGCAGGCGGACAGGAAAGAACACTGAAGCTTTCTTT.

This clone was found a few times. V is TRBV23-1 and J is TRBJ2-7; TRBD1 might be the D (6 bases). TRBV23-1 is classed as an ORF, of uncertain function. This CDR3 spans 16 amino acids. The V and J ends lost 2 bases and 0 bases respectively, with 14 bases between them. The CDR3 coding sequence is TGCGCCAGCAGTCAAGTGGGGGCAACGAACTCCTACGAGCAGTACGTC. It specifies CASSQVGATNSYEQYV.

The J gene is TRBJ2-3, the V gene TRBV6-5; D uncertain. CDR1 and CDR2 (germline): MNHEY, SVGAGI. V dropped 4 bases and J dropped 6 bases, with 5 bases sitting between them. This CDR3 has 11 residues. The DNA of the CDR3 is TGTGCCAGCAGTTTCGGGGATACGCAGTATTTT. The encoded protein is CASSFGDTQYF.

The rearrangement joins TRBV19 to TRBJ1-5; D call uncertain. The V and J ends lost 7 bases and 5 bases respectively, with 15 bases between them. The CDR3 contains 14 residues. Germline loops: CDR1 LNHDA, CDR2 SQIVND (reference sequence). DNA for the CDR3: TGTGCCAGTACCATGCGGCAGTCCCATCAGCCCCAGCATTTT. Its translation is CASTMRQSHQPQHF.

The chain couples TRBV9 to TRBJ1-1, with no clear D. Trimming pared 0 bases from V and 2 bases from J, leaving 14 bases between. The CDR3 is made up of 16 amino acids. Germline-derived CDR1 and CDR2 are SGDLS and YYNGEE. CDR3 sequence reads: CASSVGPGRFNTEAFF. CDR3 DNA: TGTGCCAGCAGCGTAGGTCCGGGGAGATTTAACACTGAAGCTTTCTTT.

V usage is TRBV5-1 and J usage is TRBJ1-2; tentative D call: TRBD1 (6 bases). Germline CDR1 and CDR2: SGHRS and YFSETQ. V lost 4 bases to trimming and J lost 0 bases, with 16 bases between them. The CDR3 loop spans 16 amino acids. For the CDR3, the DNA is TGCGCCAGCAGCAGGTCAACAGGGAAGCCTAACTATGGCTACACCTTC. Protein product: CASSRSTGKPNYGYTF. Looking up the rest from reference TRBV5-1 and TRBJ1-2 gives the full variable domain: KAGVTQTPRYLIKTRGQQVTLSCSPISGHRSVSWYQQTPGQGLQFLFEYFSETQRNKGNFPGRFSGRQFSNSRSEMNVSTLELGDSALYLCASSRSTGKPNYGYTFGSGTRLTVV.

This clone is categorized as medium-sized. The chain employs TRBV4-2 and TRBJ2-6; 7 nucleotides align to TRBD1. V lost 0 bases and J lost 1; bases outside the gene matches: 0. This CDR3 has 16 amino acids. CDR1 and CDR2 (germline): LGHNA, YNFKEQ. CDR3 protein: CASSQDRGSGANVLTF. The CDR3 nucleotides are TGTGCCAGCAGCCAAGACAGGGGGTCTGGGGCCAACGTCCTGACTTTC.

The chain has TRBV28 and TRBJ1-3, with D possibly being TRBD1 (6 bases). The CDR3 extends over 16 amino acids. Per germline, CDR1 MDHEN and CDR2 SYDVKM. V was trimmed by 5 bases and J by 6 bases, leaving 20 bases between them. Here the CDR3 DNA reads TGTGCCAGCAGTCCGCGCTATTTTCGGACAGTAAACACCATATATTTT. This gives the protein CASSPRYFRTVNTIYF.

The chain employs TRBV6-5 and TRBJ1-1; 7 nucleotides align to TRBD1. The J segment lost 11 bases and the V segment lost 6 bases, leaving 18 bases of the junction unmatched. Germline CDR1 is MNHEY and CDR2 is SVGAGI. The CDR3 extends over 15 amino acids. CDR3 sequence reads: CASSPVSTGLVGAFF. CDR3 nucleotide sequence: TGTGCCAGCAGCCCCGTGTCGACAGGGTTAGTGGGGGCTTTCTTT.

This clone has more than one count but fewer than ten. The chain links TRBV6-6 to TRBJ2-2; D not certain. This CDR3 has 15 amino acids. The V gene lost 4 bases and the J gene lost 1 base, with 10 bases spanning the gap. Germline values: CDR1 MNHNY, CDR2 SVGAGI (reference sequence). CDR3 bases: TGTGCCAGCAGTTCGAAGACAAGGAACACCGGGGAGCTGTTTTTT. Its translation: CASSSKTRNTGELFF.

This clone was counted between two and nine times. V is TRBV5-6 and J is TRBJ1-3; 9 bases are a match to TRBD1. This CDR3 is 16 amino acids long. The germline V gene has CDR1 SGHDT and CDR2 YYEEEE. Losses at the gene ends were 6 bases for V and 2 bases for J; bases not matched to a gene: 9. The CDR3 DNA reads as TGTGCCAGCACCTTAAAGGGGACAGGGACTGGAAACACCATATATTTT. Protein product: CASTLKGTGTGNTIYF.

The chain employs TRBV6-5 and TRBJ2-6; D possibly corresponds to TRBD2 (5 bases). V lost 1 base and J 4 bases, leaving 8 bases between the germline ends. This CDR3 has 15 amino acids. Germline V CDR1 and CDR2: MNHEY, SVGAGI. This CDR3 is CASSYLRAGANVLTF. CDR3 bases: TGTGCCAGCAGTTACTTGCGGGCAGGGGCCAACGTCCTGACTTTC.

The chain employs TRBV5-5 and TRBJ1-4, with TRBD1 matching over 7 bases. The length of the CDR3 is 17 residues. With V trimmed by 0 bases and J by 5 bases, 10 bases remained unmatched. Per germline, CDR1 SGHKS and CDR2 YYEKEE (reference sequence). In DNA form, the CDR3 reads TGTGCCAGCAGCTTGGTATTGATAGGGGGCTCCAATGAAAAACTGTTTTTT. Protein sequence: CASSLVLIGGSNEKLFF.